This TCR beta chain was observed in a study of T cell repertoires in cytomegalovirus infection. Study as a whole: Use of recently identified HLA-C-restricted and well-studied HLA-B-restricted CMV epitopes was part of the study. Study observations and caveats: Within the response measured ex vivo, HLA-C-restricted CMV-specific TCR beta clonotypes were dominant. Summed frequency of shared TCR beta families picked out CMV carriers who also had the relevant HLA.

Regarding this clonotype: The antigen is not known.

The V end was cut by 1 base, the J end by 0 bases, with 9 bases between. Germline assignment: CDR1 MNHEY and CDR2 SVGAGI. CDR3 length: 15 residues. Via MiXCR, TCRdb re-called the reads, giving one row per CDR3 protein. The sample contains around 900,000 distinct CDR3 sequences, roughly a third of which appear only once. The source is a human donor in good health (CMV status not recorded). Some clones in this sample may be carry-over from other donors' samples. The V and J genes are TRBV6-5 and TRBJ1-1; no definite D call. The sequenced sample was cultured CD8+ T cells from PBMCs, obtained from culture after CMV antigen stimulation. The CDR3 nucleotides read TGTGCCAGCAGTTACTTTGAGGGAATGAACACTGAAGCTTTCTTT. Translation gives CASSYFEGMNTEAFF.